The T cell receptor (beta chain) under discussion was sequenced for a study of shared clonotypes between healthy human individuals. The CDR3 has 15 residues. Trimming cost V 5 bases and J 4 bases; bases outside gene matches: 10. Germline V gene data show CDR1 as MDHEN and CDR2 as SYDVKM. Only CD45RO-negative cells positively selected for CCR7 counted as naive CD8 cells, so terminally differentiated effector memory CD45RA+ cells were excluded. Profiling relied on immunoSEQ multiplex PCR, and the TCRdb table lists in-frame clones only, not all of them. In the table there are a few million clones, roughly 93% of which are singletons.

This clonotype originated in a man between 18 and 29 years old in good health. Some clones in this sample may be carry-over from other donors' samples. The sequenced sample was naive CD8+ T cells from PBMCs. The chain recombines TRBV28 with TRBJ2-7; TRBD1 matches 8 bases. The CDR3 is CASSPGQGAMYEQYF. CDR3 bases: TGTGCCAGCAGTCCCGGGCAGGGGGCTATGTACGAGCAGTACTTC.